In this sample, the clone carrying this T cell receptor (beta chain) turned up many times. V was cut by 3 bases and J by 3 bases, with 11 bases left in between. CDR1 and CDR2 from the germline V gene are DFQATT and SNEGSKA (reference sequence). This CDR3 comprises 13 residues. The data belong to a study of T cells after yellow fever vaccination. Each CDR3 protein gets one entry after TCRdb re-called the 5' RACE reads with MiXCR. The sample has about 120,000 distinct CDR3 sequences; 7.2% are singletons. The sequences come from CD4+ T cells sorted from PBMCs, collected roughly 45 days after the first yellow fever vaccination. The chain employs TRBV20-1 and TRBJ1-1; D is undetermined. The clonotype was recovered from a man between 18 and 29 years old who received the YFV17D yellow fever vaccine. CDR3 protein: CSARRGQHTEAFF. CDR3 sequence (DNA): TGCAGTGCTAGGCGTGGGCAGCACACTGAAGCTTTCTTT.